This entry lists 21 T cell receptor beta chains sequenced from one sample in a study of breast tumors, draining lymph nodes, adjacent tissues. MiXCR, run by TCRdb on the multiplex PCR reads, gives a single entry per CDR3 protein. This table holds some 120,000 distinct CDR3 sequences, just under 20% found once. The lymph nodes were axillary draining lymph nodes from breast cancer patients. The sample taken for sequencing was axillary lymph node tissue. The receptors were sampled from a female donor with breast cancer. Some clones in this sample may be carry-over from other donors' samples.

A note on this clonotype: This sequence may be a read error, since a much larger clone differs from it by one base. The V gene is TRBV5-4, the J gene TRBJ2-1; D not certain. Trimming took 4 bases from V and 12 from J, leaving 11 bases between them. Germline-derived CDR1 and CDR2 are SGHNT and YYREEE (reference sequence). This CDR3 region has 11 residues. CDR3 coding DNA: TGTGCCAGCAGCATGGTTGGTGGGCAGTTCTTC. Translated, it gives CASSMVGGQFF.

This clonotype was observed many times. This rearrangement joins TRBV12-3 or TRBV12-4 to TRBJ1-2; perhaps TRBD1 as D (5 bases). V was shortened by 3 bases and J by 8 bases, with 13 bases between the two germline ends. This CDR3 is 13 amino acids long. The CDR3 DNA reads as TGTGCCAGCAGTTTTGGCAGGGATCAGGGCTACACCTTC. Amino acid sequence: CASSFGRDQGYTF.

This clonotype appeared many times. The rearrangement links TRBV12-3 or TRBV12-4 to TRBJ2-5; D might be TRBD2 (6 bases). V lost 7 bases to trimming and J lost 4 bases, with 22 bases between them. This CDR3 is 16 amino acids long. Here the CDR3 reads CASTTTPAGFRETQYF. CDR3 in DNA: TGTGCCAGCACCACGACTCCGGCGGGGTTCCGAGAGACCCAGTACTTC.

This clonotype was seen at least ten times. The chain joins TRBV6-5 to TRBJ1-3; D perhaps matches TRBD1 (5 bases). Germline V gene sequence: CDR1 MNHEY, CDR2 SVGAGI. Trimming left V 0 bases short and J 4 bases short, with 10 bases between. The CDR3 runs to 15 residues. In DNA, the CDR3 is TGTGCCAGCAGTTACTCGAGGCAGGGCGGAAACACCATATATTTT. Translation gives CASSYSRQGGNTIYF.

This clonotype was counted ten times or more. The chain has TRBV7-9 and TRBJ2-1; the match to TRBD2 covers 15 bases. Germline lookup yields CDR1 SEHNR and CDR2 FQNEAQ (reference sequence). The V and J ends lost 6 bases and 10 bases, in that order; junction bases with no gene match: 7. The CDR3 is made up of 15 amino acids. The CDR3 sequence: CASSSTGTSGREQFF. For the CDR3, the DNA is TGTGCCAGCAGTTCGACCGGGACTAGCGGGAGGGAGCAGTTCTTC.

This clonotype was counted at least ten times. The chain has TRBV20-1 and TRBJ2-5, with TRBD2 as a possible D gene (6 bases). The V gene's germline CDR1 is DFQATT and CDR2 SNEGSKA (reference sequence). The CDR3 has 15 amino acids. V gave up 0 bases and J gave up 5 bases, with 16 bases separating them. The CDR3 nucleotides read TGCAGTGCTAGAGAACGCGGGAACCCTTACGAGACCCAGTACTTC. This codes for CSARERGNPYETQYF.

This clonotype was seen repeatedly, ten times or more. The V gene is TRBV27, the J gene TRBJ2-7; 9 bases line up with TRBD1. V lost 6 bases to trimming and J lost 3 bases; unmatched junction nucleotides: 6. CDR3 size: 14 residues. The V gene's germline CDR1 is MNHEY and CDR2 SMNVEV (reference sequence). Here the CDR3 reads CASRGTGGGYEQYF. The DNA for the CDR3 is TGTGCCAGCAGGGGTACAGGGGGCGGCTACGAGCAGTACTTC.

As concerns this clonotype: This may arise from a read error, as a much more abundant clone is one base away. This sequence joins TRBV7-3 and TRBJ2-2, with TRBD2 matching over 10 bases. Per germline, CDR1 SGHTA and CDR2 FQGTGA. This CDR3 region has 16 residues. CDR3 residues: CASSYTSGTNTEELFF. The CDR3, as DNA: TGTGCCAGCAGCTACACTAGCGGGACGAACACCGAGGAGCTGTTTTTT.

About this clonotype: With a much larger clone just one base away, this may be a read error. The CDR3 region has the DNA TGTGCCAGCAGCTTATTGAGCCCCACCAGGGAGCTGTTTTTT. This sequence encodes CASSLLSPTRELFF. The chain uses TRBV7-9 and TRBJ2-2; D gene unclear. This CDR3 spans 14 amino acids. Germline CDR1 reads SEHNR; CDR2 reads FQNEAQ (reference sequence).

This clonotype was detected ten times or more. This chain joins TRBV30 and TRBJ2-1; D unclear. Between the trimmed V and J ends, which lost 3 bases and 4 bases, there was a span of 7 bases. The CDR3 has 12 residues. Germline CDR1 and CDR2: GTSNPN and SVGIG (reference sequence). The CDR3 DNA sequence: TGTGCCTGGAGCCGGAGATACAATGAGCAGTTCTTC. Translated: CAWSRRYNEQFF.

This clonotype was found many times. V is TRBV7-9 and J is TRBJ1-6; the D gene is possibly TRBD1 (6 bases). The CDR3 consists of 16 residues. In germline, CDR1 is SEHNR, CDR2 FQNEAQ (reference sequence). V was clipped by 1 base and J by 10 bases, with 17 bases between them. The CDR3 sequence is CASSLGVRGELSPLHF. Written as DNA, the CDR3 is TGTGCCAGCAGCTTAGGAGTCAGGGGAGAACTCTCACCCCTCCACTTT.

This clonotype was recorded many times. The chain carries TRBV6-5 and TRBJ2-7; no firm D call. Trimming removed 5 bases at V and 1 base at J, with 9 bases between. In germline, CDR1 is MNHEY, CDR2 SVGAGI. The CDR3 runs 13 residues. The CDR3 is CASSRAASYEQYF. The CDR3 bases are TGTGCCAGCAGTCGGGCCGCATCCTACGAGCAGTACTTC.

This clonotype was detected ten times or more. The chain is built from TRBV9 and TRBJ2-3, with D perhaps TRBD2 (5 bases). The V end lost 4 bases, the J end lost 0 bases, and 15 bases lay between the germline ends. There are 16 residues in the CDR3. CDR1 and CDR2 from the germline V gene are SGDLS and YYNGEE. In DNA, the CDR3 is TGTGCCAGCAGCCCTCCGGTAGCGCGTAGCACAGATACGCAGTATTTT. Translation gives CASSPPVARSTDTQYF.

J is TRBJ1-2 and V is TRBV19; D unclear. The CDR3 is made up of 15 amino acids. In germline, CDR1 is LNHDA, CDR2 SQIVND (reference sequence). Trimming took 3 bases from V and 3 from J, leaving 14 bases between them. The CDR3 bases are TGTGCCAGTAGTATGGACCGGGAACGATACTATGGCTACACCTTC. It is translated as CASSMDRERYYGYTF. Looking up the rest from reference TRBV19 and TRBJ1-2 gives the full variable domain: DGGITQSPKYLFRKEGQNVTLSCEQNLNHDAMYWYRQDPGQGLRLIYYSQIVNDFQKGDIAEGYSVSREKKESFPLTVTSAQKNPTAFYLCASSMDRERYYGYTFGSGTRLTVV.

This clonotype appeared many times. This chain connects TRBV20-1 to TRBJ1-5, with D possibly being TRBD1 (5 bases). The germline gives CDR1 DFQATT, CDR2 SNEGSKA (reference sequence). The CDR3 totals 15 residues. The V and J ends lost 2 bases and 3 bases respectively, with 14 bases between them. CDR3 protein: CSARIMPGPNQPQHF. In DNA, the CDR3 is TGCAGTGCTAGAATCATGCCAGGGCCCAATCAGCCCCAGCATTTT.

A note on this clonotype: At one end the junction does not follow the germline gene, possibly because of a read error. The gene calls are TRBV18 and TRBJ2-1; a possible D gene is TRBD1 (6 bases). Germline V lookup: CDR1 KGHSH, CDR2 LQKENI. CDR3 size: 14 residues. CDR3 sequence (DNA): TGTGCCAGCCCACCATCCGCAGGGGTGAATGAGCAGTTCTTC. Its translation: CASPPSAGVNEQFF. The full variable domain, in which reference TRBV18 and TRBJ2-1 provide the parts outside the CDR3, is NAGVMQNPRHLVRRRGQEARLRCSPMKGHSHVYWYRQLPEEGLKFMVYLQKENIIDESGMPKERFSAEFPKEGPSILRIQQVVRGDSAAYFCASPPSAGVNEQFFGPGTRLTVL.

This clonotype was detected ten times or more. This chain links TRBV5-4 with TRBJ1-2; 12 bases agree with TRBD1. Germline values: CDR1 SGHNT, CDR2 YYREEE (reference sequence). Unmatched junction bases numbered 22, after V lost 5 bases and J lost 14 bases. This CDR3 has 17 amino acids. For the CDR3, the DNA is TGTGCCAGCAGTCCCACGGGACAGGGGGCTTTAAGGCGAGTCGGGACCTTC. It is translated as CASSPTGQGALRRVGTF. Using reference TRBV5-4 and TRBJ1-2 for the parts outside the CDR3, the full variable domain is ETGVTQSPTHLIKTRGQQVTLRCSSQSGHNTVSWYQQALGQGPQFIFQYYREEENGRGNFPPRFSGLQFPNYSSELNVNALELDDSALYLCASSPTGQGALRRVGTFGSGTRLTVV.

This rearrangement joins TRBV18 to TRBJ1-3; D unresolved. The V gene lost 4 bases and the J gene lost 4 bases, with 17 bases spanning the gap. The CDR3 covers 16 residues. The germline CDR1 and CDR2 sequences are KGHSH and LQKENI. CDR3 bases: TGTGCCAGCTCACGGGGATTGGAATCAGGAGGAAACACCATATATTTT. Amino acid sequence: CASSRGLESGGNTIYF.

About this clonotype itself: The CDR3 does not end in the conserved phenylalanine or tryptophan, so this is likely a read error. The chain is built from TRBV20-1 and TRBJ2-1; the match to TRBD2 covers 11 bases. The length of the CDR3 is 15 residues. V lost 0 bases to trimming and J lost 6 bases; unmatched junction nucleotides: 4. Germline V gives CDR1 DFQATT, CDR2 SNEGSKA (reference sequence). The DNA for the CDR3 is TGCAGTGCTAGAGATGGGCTAGCGGGGGGCAATGAGCAGTTCTCC. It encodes CSARDGLAGGNEQFS.

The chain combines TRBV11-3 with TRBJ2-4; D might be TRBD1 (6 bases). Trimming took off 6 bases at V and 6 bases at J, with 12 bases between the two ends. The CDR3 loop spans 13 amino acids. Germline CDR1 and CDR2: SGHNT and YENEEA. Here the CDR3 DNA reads TGTGCCAGCAGTCCAGGGGTAGCAAACATTCAGTACTTC. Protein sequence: CASSPGVANIQYF.

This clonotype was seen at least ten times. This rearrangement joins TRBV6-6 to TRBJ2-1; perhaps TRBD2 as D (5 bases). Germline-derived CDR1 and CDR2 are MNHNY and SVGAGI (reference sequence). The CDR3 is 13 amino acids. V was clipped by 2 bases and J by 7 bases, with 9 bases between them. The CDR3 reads CASSYTGENEQFF. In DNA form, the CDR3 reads TGTGCCAGCAGTTACACCGGGGAAAATGAGCAGTTCTTC.